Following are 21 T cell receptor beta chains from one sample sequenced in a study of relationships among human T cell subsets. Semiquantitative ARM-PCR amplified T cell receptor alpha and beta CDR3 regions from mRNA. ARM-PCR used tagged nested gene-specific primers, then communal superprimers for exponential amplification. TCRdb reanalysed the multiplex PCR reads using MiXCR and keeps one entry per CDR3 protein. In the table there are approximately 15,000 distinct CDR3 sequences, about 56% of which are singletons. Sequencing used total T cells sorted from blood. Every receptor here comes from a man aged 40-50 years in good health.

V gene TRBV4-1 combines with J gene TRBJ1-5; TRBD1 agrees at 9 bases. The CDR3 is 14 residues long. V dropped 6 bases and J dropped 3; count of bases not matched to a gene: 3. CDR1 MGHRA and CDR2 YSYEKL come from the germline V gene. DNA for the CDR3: TGCGCCAGCAGGGGGACAGGGTTCAATCAGCCCCAGCATTTT. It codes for CASRGTGFNQPQHF.

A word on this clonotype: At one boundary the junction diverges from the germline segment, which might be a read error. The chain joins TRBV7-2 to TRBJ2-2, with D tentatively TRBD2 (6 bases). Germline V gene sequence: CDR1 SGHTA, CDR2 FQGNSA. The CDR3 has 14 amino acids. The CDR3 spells CASSSSAGTGELFF. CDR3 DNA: TGCGCCAGCAGTTCTAGCGCGGGCACCGGGGAGCTGTTTTTT.

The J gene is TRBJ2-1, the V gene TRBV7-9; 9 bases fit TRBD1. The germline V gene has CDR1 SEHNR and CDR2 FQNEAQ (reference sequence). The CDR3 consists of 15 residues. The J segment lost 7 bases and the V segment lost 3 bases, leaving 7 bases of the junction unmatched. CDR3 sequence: CASSLGTGRGNEQFF. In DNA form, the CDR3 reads TGTGCCAGCAGCTTGGGGACAGGGCGGGGGAATGAGCAGTTCTTC.

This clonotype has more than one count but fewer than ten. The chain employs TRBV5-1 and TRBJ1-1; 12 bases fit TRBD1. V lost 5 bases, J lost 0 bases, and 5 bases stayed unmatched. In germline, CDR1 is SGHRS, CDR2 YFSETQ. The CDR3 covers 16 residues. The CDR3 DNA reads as TGCGCCAGCAGAGCCGGGACAGGGGGCATGAACACTGAAGCTTTCTTT. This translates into CASRAGTGGMNTEAFF.

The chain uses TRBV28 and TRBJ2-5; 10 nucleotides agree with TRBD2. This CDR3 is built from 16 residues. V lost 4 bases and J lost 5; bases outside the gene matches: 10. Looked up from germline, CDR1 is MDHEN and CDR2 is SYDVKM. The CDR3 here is CASSSSGGAATETQYF. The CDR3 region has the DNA TGTGCCAGCAGTTCGAGCGGGGGGGCGGCCACGGAGACCCAGTACTTC.

CDR3 bases: TGTGCCAGCAGTCCTACAGGGTTTGGCGGGGAGCTGTTTTTT. Translated, it gives CASSPTGFGGELFF. V usage is TRBV2 and J usage is TRBJ2-2, with D possibly matching TRBD1 (6 bases). The CDR3 covers 14 residues. Germline assignment: CDR1 SNHLY and CDR2 FYNNEI. Trimming pared 5 bases from V and 7 bases from J, leaving 14 bases between.

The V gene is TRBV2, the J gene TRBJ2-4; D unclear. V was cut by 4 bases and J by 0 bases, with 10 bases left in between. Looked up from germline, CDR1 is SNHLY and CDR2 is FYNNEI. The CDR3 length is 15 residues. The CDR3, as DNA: TGTGCCAGCAGTGGAAGGCTACTAGCCAAAAACATTCAGTACTTC. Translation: CASSGRLLAKNIQYF. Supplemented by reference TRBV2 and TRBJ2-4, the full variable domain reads EPEVTQTPSHQVTQMGQEVILRCVPISNHLYFYWYRQILGQKVEFLVSFYNNEISEKSEIFDDQFSVERPDGSNFTLKIRSTKLEDSAMYFCASSGRLLAKNIQYFGAGTRLSVL.

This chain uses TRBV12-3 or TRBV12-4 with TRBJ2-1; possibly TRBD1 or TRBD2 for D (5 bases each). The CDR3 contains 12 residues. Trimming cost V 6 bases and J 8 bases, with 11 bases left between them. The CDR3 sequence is CASSRDDYEQFF. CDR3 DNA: TGTGCCAGCAGCCGGGACGACTATGAGCAGTTCTTC.

The CDR3 coding sequence is TGTGCCAGCAGCCTCACCCTGACTAGCGGGGGAGCCCACGTCGGTAATGAGCAGTTCTTC. It specifies CASSLTLTSGGAHVGNEQFF. The chain joins TRBV7-3 to TRBJ2-1; 12 nucleotides align to TRBD2. Germline CDR1 SGHTA, CDR2 FQGTGA. There are 20 residues in the CDR3. V trimming: 5 bases; J trimming: 7 bases; junction bases outside the gene matches: 21.

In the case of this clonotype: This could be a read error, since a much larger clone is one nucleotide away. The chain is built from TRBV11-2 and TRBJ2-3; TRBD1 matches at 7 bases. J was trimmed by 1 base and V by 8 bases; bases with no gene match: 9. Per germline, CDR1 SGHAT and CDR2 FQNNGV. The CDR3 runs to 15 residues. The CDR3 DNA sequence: TGTGCCAGCGGGAGAATTGGACAGGGCACAGATACGCAGTATTTT. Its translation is CASGRIGQGTDTQYF. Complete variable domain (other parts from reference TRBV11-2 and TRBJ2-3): EAGVAQSPRYKIIEKRQSVAFWCNPISGHATLYWYQQILGQGPKLLIQFQNNGVVDDSQLPKDRFSAERLKGVDSTLKIQPAKLEDSAVYLCASGRIGQGTDTQYFGPGTRLTVL.

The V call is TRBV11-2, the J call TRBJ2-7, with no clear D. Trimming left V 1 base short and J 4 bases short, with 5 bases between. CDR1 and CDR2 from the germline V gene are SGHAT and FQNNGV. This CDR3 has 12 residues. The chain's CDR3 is CASSLASYEQYF. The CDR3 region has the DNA TGTGCCAGCAGCTTAGCCTCTTACGAGCAGTACTTC.

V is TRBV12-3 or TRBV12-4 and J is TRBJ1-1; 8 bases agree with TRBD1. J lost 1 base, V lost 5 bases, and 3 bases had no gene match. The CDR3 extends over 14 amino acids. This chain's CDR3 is CASSIQGENTEAFF. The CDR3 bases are TGTGCCAGCAGTATACAGGGGGAGAACACTGAAGCTTTCTTT.

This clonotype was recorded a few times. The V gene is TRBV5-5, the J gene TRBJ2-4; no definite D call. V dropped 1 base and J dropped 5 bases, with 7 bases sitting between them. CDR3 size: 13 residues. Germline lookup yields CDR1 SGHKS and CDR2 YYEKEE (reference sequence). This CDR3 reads CASSLSLENIQYF. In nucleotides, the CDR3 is TGTGCCAGCAGCTTGTCCCTAGAAAACATTCAGTACTTC.

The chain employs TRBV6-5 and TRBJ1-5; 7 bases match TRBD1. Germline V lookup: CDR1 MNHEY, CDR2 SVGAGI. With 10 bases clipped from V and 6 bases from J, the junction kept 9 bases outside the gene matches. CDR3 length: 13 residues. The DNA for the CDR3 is TGTGCCACAAACAGGGGTGTCGGTCAGCCCCAGCATTTT. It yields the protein CATNRGVGQPQHF.

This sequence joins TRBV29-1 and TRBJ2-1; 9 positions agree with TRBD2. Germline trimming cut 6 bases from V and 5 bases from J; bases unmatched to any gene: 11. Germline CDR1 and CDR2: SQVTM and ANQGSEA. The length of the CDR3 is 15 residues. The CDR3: CSVPRSLAGNNEQFF. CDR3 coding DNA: TGCAGCGTCCCCAGGTCCCTAGCGGGGAACAATGAGCAGTTCTTC.

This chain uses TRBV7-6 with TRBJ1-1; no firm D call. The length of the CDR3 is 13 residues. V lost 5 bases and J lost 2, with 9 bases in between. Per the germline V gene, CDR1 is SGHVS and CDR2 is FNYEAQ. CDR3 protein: CASSVYSNTEAFF. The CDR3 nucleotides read TGTGCCAGCAGCGTCTACAGTAACACTGAAGCTTTCTTT.

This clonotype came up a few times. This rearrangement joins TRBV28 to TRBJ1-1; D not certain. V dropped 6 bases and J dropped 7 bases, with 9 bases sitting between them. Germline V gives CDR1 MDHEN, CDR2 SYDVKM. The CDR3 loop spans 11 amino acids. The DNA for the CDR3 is TGTGCCAGCAGCAACACAGTTGAAGCTTTCTTT. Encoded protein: CASSNTVEAFF.

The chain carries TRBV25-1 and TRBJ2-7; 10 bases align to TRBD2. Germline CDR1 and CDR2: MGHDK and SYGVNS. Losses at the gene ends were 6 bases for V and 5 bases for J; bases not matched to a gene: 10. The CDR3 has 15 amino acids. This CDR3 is CASSALAGAGHEQYF. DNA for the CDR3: TGTGCCAGCAGCGCCCTAGCGGGAGCTGGCCACGAGCAGTACTTC.

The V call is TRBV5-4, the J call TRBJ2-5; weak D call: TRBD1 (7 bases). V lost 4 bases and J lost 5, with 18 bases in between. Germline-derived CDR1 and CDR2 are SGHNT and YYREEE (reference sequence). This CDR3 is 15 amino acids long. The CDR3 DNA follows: TGTGCCAGCAGCCCCGGGACAGCTGGGAGGGAGACCCAGTACTTC. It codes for CASSPGTAGRETQYF.

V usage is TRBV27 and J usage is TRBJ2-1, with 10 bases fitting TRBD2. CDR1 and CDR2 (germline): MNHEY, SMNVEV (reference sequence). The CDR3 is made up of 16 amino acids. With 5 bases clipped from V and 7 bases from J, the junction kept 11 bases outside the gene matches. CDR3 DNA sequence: TGTGCCAGCAGTGCCCTGGCTAGCGGGAGAGGAAATGAGCAGTTCTTC. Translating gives CASSALASGRGNEQFF.

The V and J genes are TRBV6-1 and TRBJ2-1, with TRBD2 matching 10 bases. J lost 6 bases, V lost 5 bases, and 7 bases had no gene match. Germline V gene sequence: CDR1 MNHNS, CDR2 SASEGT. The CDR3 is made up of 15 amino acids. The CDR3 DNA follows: TGTGCCAGCAGTTTGGGGGCTAGCGGGAGCAATGAGCAGTTCTTC. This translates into CASSLGASGSNEQFF.